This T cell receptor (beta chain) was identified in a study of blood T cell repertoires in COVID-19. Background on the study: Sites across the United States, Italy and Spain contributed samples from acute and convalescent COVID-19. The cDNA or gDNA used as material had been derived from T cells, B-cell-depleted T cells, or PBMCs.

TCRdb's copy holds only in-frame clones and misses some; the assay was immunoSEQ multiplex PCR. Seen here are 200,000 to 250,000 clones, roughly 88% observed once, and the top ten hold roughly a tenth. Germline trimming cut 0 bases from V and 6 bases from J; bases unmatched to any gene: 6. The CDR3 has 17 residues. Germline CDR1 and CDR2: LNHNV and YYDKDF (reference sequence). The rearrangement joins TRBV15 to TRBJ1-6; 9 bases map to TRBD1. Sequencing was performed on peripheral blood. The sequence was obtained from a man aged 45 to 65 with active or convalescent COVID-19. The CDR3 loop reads CATSRDPQGASNSPLHF. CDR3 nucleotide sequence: TGTGCCACCAGCAGAGATCCACAGGGGGCCAGTAATTCACCCCTCCACTTT.